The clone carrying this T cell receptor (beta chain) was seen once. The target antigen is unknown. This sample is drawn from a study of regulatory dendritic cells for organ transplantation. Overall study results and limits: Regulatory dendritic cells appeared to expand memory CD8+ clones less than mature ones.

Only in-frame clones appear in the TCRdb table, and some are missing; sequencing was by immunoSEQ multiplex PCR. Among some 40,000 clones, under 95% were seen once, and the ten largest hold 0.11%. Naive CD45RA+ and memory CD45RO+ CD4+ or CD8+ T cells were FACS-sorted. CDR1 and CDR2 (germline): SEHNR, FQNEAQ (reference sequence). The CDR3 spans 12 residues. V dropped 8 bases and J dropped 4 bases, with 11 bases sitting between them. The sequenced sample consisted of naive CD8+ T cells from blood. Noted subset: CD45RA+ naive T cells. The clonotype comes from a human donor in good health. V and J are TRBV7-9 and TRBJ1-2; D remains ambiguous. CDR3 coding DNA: TGTGCCAGCCGGGCGGACGTCTATGGCTACACCTTC. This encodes CASRADVYGYTF.